These T cell receptor beta chains were read from a single sample in a study of shared clonotypes between healthy human individuals. The method was immunoSEQ multiplex PCR; TCRdb's version includes in-frame clones alone and lacks a portion of them. This sample yields some 2,000,000 clones, of which about 95% are seen a single time; 0.9% to 1.4% belongs to the top ten. The material sequenced was naive CD8+ T cells sorted from blood. The receptor set was obtained from a young man in good health. CDR3s include the opening cysteine and the closing phenylalanine or tryptophan. A D gene is named only where the DNA matches it firmly. The size of a clone is reported for some rows only, either as once, few or many, or as a class for expanded clones.

J gene | V gene | D gene | clone size | CDR3 protein | CDR3 DNA
TRBJ2-7 | TRBV11-2 | TRBD2 | . | CASSLASGTDFYEQYF | TGTGCCAGCAGCTTAGCTAGCGGGACCGACTTCTACGAGCAGTACTTC
TRBJ2-2 | TRBV27 | . | . | CASSILRDPPGELFF | TGTGCCAGCAGTATCCTCAGGGACCCTCCCGGGGAGCTGTTTTTT
TRBJ1-6 | TRBV4-3 | . | . | CASSQDLLNSPLHF | TGCGCCAGCAGCCAAGATCTCCTTAATTCACCCCTCCACTTT
TRBJ2-3 | TRBV9 | . | . | CASSGRFSSTDTQYF | TGTGCCAGCAGTGGACGTTTTTCTAGCACAGATACGCAGTATTTT
TRBJ2-7 | TRBV15 | TRBD1 | . | CATSSLNTGTGGYEQYF | TGTGCCACCAGCAGCTTAAATACCGGGACAGGGGGCTACGAGCAGTACTTC
TRBJ2-3 | TRBV11-3 | . | . | CASSALGRVGDSQYF | TGTGCCAGCAGCGCACTGGGCAGGGTGGGAGATTCGCAGTATTTT
TRBJ2-7 | TRBV7-9 | . | . | CASSSGLLLEQYF | TGTGCCAGCAGCTCGGGACTGCTATTAGAGCAGTACTTC
TRBJ1-5 | TRBV4-1 | . | . | CASSRAPDQPQHF | TGCGCCAGCAGCCGGGCACCAGATCAGCCCCAGCATTTT
TRBJ2-7 | TRBV4-1 | TRBD2 | . | CASSLKRGTYEQYF | TGCGCCAGCAGCCTCAAGCGGGGAACCTACGAGCAGTACTTC
TRBJ1-6 | TRBV7-9 | . | . | CASSLFEGVDSPLHF | TGTGCCAGCAGCTTATTTGAGGGGGTCGATTCACCCCTCCACTTT
TRBJ2-1 | TRBV4-1 | . | . | CASSRKGGNGSPNNEQFF | TGCGCCAGCAGCCGAAAGGGGGGAAACGGGAGCCCCAACAATGAGCAGTTCTTC
TRBJ2-3 | TRBV27 | . | . | CASSLWGLADTQYF | TGTGCCAGCAGTTTATGGGGGTTGGCAGATACGCAGTATTTT
TRBJ1-1 | TRBV10-2 | TRBD1 | . | CASSEFGQGNTEAFF | TGCGCCAGCAGTGAGTTCGGACAGGGCAACACTGAAGCTTTCTTT
TRBJ1-2 | TRBV7-9 | . | . | CASSFPGQRDGYTF | TGTGCCAGCAGCTTTCCGGGACAAAGGGACGGCTACACCTTC
TRBJ2-2 | TRBV27 | . | . | CASSLLRESVGELFF | TGTGCCAGCAGTTTGTTACGGGAATCGGTCGGGGAGCTGTTTTTT
TRBJ2-7 | TRBV4-2 | . | once | CASSQGASLGYEQYF | TGTGCCAGCAGCCAAGGCGCCTCCTTGGGCTACGAGCAGTACTTC
TRBJ1-4 | TRBV14 | . | . | CASSQDLGVTEKLFF | TGTGCCAGCAGCCAAGATTTGGGGGTAACTGAAAAACTGTTTTTT
TRBJ2-3 | TRBV4-1 | . | . | CASSQEGTDTDTQYF | TGCGCCAGCAGCCAAGAAGGGACCGACACAGATACGCAGTATTTT
TRBJ2-7 | TRBV4-1 | TRBD2 | . | CASSRTSNYEQYF | TGCGCCAGCAGTCGGACTAGCAACTACGAGCAGTACTTC
TRBJ2-7 | TRBV19 | TRBD2 | . | CASSIGGGGEQYF | TGTGCCAGTAGTATAGGCGGGGGAGGCGAGCAGTACTTC
TRBJ2-3 | TRBV13 | . | . | CASSLVNTDTQYF | TGTGCCAGCAGCTTAGTCAACACAGATACGCAGTATTTT
TRBJ2-3 | TRBV4-3 | TRBD2 | once | CASSHRTSGRADTDTQYF | TGCGCCAGCAGCCACCGGACTAGCGGGAGGGCGGACACAGATACGCAGTATTTT
TRBJ2-3 | TRBV30 | TRBD1 | few | CAWSSDRGMFGTQYF | TGTGCCTGGAGTTCGGACAGGGGAATGTTCGGTACGCAGTATTTT
TRBJ2-7 | TRBV5-6 | . | . | CASSSTAVLYEQYF | TGTGCCAGCAGCTCGACAGCGGTTCTTTACGAGCAGTACTTC
TRBJ2-7 | TRBV28 | . | . | CASSLGVNYEQYF | TGTGCCAGCAGTCTGGGGGTAAACTACGAGCAGTACTTC
TRBJ2-7 | TRBV7-2 | . | . | CASSLDFAYEQYF | TGTGCCAGCAGCCTGGACTTTGCATACGAGCAGTACTTC
TRBJ1-1 | TRBV19 | . | . | CSQGREPEAFF | TGTTCTCAGGGGCGCGAACCTGAAGCTTTCTTT
TRBJ2-1 | TRBV5-8 | . | . | CASSPFLASSYNEQFF | TGTGCCAGCAGCCCCTTTCTAGCGAGCTCCTACAATGAGCAGTTCTTC
TRBJ1-1 | TRBV5-4 | . | . | CASTLKGGNTEAFF | TGTGCCAGCACCCTCAAGGGGGGGAACACTGAAGCTTTCTTT